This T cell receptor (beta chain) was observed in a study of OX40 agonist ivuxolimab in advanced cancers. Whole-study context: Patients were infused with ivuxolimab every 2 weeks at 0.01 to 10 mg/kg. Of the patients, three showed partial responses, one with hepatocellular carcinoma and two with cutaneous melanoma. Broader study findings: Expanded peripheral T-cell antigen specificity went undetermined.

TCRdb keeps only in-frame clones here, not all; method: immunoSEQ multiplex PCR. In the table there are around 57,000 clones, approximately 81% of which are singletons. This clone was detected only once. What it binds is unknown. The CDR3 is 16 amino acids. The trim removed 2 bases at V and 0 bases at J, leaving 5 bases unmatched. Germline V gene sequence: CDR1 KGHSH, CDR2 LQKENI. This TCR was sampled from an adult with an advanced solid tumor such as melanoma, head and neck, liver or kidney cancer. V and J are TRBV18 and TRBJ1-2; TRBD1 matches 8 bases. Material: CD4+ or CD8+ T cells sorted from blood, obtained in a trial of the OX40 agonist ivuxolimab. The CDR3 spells CASSPNRGRSNYGYTF. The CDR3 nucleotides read TGTGCCAGCTCACCAAACAGGGGGAGGTCTAACTATGGCTACACCTTC.